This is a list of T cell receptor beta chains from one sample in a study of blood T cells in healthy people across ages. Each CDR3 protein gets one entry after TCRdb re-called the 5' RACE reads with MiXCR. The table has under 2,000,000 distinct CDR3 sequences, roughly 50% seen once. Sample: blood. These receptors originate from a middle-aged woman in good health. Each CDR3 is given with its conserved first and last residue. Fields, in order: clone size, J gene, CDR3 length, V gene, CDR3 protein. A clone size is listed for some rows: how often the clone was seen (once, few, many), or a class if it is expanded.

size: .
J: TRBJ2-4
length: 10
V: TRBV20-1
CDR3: CSAAKNIQYF

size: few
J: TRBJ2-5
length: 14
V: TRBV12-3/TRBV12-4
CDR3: CASRLPGDGETQYF

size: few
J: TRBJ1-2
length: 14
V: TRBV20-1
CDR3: CRVAGQASYAGYTF

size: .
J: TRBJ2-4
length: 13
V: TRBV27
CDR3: CASRFTGGGIQYF

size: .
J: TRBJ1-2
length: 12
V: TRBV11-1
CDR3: CASSHSRNGYTF

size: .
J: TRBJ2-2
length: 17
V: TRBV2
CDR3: CASLPGARTGDTGELFF

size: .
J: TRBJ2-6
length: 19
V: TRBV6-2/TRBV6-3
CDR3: CASSYSRQGAYSGANVLTF

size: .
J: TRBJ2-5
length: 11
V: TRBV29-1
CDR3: CSGERGETQYF

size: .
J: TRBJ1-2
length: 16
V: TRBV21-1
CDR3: CASSKEGPREWNGYTF

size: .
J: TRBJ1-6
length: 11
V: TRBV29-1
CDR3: CSAGEDSPLHF

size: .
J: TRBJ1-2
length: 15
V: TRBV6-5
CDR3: CASSYSGTGSYGYTF

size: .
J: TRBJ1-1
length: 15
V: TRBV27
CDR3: CASSVSGNVGTEAFF

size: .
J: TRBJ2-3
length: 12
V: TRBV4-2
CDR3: CASSQVGGGLYF

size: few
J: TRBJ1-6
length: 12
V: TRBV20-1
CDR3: CSARDRALGVHF

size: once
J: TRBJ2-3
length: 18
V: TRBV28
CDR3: CASSPSGGPHSSTDTQYF

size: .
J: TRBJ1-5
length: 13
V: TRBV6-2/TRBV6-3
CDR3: CASNDRGAQPQHF

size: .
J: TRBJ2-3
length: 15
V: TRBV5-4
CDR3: CACSISGGAEDTQYF

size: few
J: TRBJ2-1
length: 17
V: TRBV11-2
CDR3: CASSLGWLAGKHNEQFF

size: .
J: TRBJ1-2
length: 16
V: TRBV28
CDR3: CASSSTTRILSYGYTF

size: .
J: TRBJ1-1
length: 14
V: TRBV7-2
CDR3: CASSFRTGRTEAFF

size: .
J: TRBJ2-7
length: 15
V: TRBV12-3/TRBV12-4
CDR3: CASSLGAGRFYEQYF

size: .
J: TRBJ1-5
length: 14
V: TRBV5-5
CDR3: CASSWTASNQPQHF

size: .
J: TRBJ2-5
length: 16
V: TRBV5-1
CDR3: CASSFNYRVPYQTQYF

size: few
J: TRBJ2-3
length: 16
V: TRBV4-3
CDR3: CASSQDNEGLSDTQYF

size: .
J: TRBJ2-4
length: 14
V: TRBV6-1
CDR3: CASRTSGGQHTQYF

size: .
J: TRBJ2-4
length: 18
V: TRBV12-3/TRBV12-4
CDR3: CASSFVGTGGATKNIQYF

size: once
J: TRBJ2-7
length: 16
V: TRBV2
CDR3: CASSEVGADPEYEQYF

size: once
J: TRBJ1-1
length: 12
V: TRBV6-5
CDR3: CASGNSRTEVFF

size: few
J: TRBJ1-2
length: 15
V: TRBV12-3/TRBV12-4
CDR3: CASSARGGGGYGYTF

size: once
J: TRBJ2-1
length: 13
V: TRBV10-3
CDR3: CATAGQGDNEQFF

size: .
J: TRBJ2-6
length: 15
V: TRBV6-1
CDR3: CASIPKASGANVLTF

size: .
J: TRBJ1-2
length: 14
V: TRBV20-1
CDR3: CSAREGPANYGYTF

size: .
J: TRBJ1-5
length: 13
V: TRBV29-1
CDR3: CSFSDGGVQPQHF

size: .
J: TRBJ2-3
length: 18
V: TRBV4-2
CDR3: CAGSQEQGLGPSTDTQYF

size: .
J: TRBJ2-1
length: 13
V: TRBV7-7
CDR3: CASSSFGENEQFF

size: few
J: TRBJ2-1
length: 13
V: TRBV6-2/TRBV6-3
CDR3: CASSRLFYNEQFF

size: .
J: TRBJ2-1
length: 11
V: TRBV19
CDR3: CASTFSGEQFF

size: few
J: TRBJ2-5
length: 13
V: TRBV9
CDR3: CASSALRRETQYF

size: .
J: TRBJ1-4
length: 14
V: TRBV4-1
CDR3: CASSQAATNEKLFF

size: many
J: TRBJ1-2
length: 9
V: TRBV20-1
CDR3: CSASGGYTF

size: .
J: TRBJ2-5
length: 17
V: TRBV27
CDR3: CASRSQGASWVGETQYF

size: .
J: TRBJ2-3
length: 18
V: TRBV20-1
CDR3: CSARKPTSGVLSTDTQYF

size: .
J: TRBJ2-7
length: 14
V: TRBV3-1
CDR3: CASSQVGTVYEQYF

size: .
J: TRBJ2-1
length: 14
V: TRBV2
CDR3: CASKVAESGNEQFF

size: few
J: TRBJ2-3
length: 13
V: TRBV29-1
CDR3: CSVEVATGDTQYF

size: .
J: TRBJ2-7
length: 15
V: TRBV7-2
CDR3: CASSQEQGYSYEQYF

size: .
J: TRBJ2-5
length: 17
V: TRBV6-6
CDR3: CASSLHLRGQGQETQYF

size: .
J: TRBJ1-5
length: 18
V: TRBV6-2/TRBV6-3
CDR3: CASSFGGRRVRGNQPQHF

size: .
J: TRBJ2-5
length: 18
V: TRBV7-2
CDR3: CASSLTFTGLAGDKTQYF

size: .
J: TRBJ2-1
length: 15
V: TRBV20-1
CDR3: CSARDLGGGAGGQFF

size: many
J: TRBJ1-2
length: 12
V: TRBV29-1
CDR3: CSVGTGGYGYTF

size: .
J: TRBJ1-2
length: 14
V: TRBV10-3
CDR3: CAIRGDRGAYGYTF

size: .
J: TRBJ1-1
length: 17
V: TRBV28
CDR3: CASRTPDRGDMNTEAFF

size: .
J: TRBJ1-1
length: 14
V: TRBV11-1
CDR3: CASSLEAGSSEAFF

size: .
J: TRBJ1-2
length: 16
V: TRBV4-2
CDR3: CASSQDLDSLSYGYTF